Listed here is a single TCR beta chain. From the germline J gene comes the end of the CDR3, since the read stops 3 residues before it. Assay used: immunoSEQ multiplex PCR; TCRdb lists only in-frame clones, some missing. The data include tens of thousands of clones; the top ten clones carry roughly 0.85%. V trimming: 2 bases; J trimming: 8 bases; junction bases outside the gene matches: 5. CDR1 MNHNS and CDR2 SASEGT come from the germline V gene. This CDR3 contains 14 residues. The data originate from a study of Tregs in tolerant kidney transplant recipients. This receptor was obtained from a human donor who received a combined kidney and bone marrow transplant. This rearrangement joins TRBV6-1 to TRBJ1-4; 7 bases align to TRBD1. The source was CD4+ T cells from blood, collected before the transplant. Incomplete CDR3 DNA: TGTGCCAGCAGTGAACTTGACAGGGAAGAAAAA. Translating it yields CASSELDREEK. The whole CDR3 protein reads CASSELDREEKLFF.